This T cell receptor (beta chain) appears in the sequencing data of a study of Ad26.COV2.S vaccination and SARS-CoV-2 variants. Background on the study: Within the COV1001 Ad26.COV2.S trial arm, the donor was enrolled. Broader study findings: Spike-specific TCR breadth ran higher among vaccine recipients than placebo recipients. TCR breadth and depth analyses may have underestimated total T cell responses.

Treatment given: over 15 received Ad26.COV2.S at low or high dose, single or two shots; about 5 received placebo; per-sample allocation not given. Repertoires come from day 63 after the first vaccine or placebo injection. An 18-55-year-old adult in Boston served as donor. On this clone itself: The antigen is unknown.

Germline lookup yields CDR1 LNHDA and CDR2 SQIVND (reference sequence). V was pared by 6 bases and J by 6 bases, with 8 bases of the junction left unmatched. The CDR3 has 14 amino acids. Profiled with immunoSEQ multiplex PCR; TCRdb holds only in-frame clones, not every one. Of about 680,000 clones in the sample, roughly 90% were seen once. The material sequenced was peripheral blood, taken in a trial of Ad26.COV2.S vaccine versus placebo. The rearrangement links TRBV19 to TRBJ1-1, with 9 bases aligning to TRBD1. The TCR originated in a person aged 18-60 years who received the Ad26.COV2.S COVID-19 vaccine or a placebo. CDR3 sequence reads: CASSVRQGVAEAFF. For the CDR3, the DNA is TGTGCCAGTAGCGTACGACAGGGGGTCGCTGAAGCTTTCTTT.